The 15 T cell receptor beta chains below come from one sample, sequenced in a study of shared clonotypes between healthy human individuals. TCRdb keeps only in-frame clones here, not all; method: immunoSEQ multiplex PCR. The table has millions of clones, roughly 94% seen once; the top ten hold around 0.13%. Sequences were obtained from naive CD4+ T cells sorted from blood. Sample subset: CD45RA+ positively selected. The receptor source for this set is a man between 18 and 35 years old in good health.

A remark on this clone: This may arise from a read error, as a much more abundant clone is one base away. The chain employs TRBV11-2 and TRBJ1-2; the D is unclear. Germline V lookup: CDR1 SGHAT, CDR2 FQNNGV. V was shortened by 0 bases and J by 4 bases, with 6 bases between the two germline ends. The CDR3 extends over 13 amino acids. The CDR3 reads CASSLDPGYGYTF. Written as DNA, the CDR3 is TGTGCCAGCAGCTTAGACCCAGGCTATGGCTACACCTTC.

This clone occurred once. CDR3 in amino acids: CASSHPKGGGQPQHF. The CDR3 coding sequence is TGCGCCAGCAGCCACCCCAAGGGAGGGGGTCAGCCCCAGCATTTT. The chain recombines TRBV4-1 with TRBJ1-5, with a tentative D call TRBD1 (6 bases). V lost 3 bases and J 6 bases, leaving 15 bases between the germline ends. This CDR3 region has 15 residues. Per germline, CDR1 MGHRA and CDR2 YSYEKL.

The chain couples TRBV15 to TRBJ1-6; D remains unclear. Deletions cut 0 bases from V and 8 bases from J, with 5 bases between. The CDR3 sequence is 13 residues long. Germline V gene data show CDR1 as LNHNV and CDR2 as YYDKDF (reference sequence). CDR3 nucleotide sequence: TGTGCCACCAGCAGAGATCCAGATTCACCCCTCCACTTT. The encoded protein is CATSRDPDSPLHF.

This chain's CDR3 is CASSLARSGIYNEQFF. In DNA, the CDR3 is TGTGCCAGCAGCTTAGCTCGAAGCGGGATTTACAATGAGCAGTTCTTC. The V call is TRBV7-9, the J call TRBJ2-1; 7 positions match TRBD2. V was clipped by 0 bases and J by 4 bases; unmatched bases: 6. Germline CDR1 and CDR2: SEHNR and FQNEAQ (reference sequence). This CDR3 comprises 16 residues.

The chain links TRBV18 to TRBJ2-1; D is tentatively TRBD1 or TRBD2 (5 bases each). The germline V gene has CDR1 KGHSH and CDR2 LQKENI. Trimming took off 0 bases at V and 10 bases at J, with 16 bases between the two ends. The CDR3 runs to 15 residues. The DNA of the CDR3 is TGTGCCAGCTCACCACCGGGGGTTCCAGGTGAGGAGCAGTTCTTC. The encoded protein is CASSPPGVPGEEQFF. The entire variable domain, with the rest obtained from reference TRBV18 and TRBJ2-1, is as follows: NAGVMQNPRHLVRRRGQEARLRCSPMKGHSHVYWYRQLPEEGLKFMVYLQKENIIDESGMPKERFSAEFPKEGPSILRIQQVVRGDSAAYFCASSPPGVPGEEQFFGPGTRLTVL.

This chain links TRBV5-1 with TRBJ2-7; 11 nucleotides agree with TRBD1. Germline V gene sequence: CDR1 SGHRS, CDR2 YFSETQ. CDR3 length: 15 amino acids. V lost 0 bases, J lost 4 bases, and 3 bases stayed unmatched. The chain's CDR3 is CASSLVGQGDYEQYF. The CDR3, as DNA: TGCGCCAGCAGCTTGGTGGGACAGGGGGATTACGAGCAGTACTTC.

The rearrangement joins TRBV6-5 to TRBJ2-7; 7 bases line up with TRBD1. Germline V lookup: CDR1 MNHEY, CDR2 SVGAGI. The V and J ends lost 6 bases and 2 bases, in that order; junction bases with no gene match: 10. The CDR3 is 15 residues long. The CDR3 loop reads CASSSDRAPPYEQYF. CDR3 sequence (DNA): TGTGCCAGCAGCTCTGACAGGGCCCCACCCTACGAGCAGTACTTC.

V gene TRBV5-1 combines with J gene TRBJ2-1; D might be TRBD2 (5 bases). Germline lookup yields CDR1 SGHRS and CDR2 YFSETQ. With 0 bases removed from V and 13 bases from J, the gap between germline ends came to 20 bases. The CDR3 contains 15 residues. Here the CDR3 DNA reads TGCGCCAGCAGCTTGGACTCGGGGTCAGCCCTTTTCCAGTTCTTC. Protein sequence: CASSLDSGSALFQFF. Full variable domain (rest looked up from reference TRBV5-1 and TRBJ2-1): KAGVTQTPRYLIKTRGQQVTLSCSPISGHRSVSWYQQTPGQGLQFLFEYFSETQRNKGNFPGRFSGRQFSNSRSEMNVSTLELGDSALYLCASSLDSGSALFQFFGPGTRLTVL.

The V and J genes are TRBV6-5 and TRBJ1-2, with a weak D call TRBD1 (5 bases). There are 15 residues in the CDR3. Trimming pared 6 bases from V and 4 bases from J, leaving 18 bases between. Germline V gene lookup returns CDR1 MNHEY and CDR2 SVGAGI. The DNA of the CDR3 is TGTGCCAGCAGCCCAGCCTCCGGGGGGTCCTATGGCTACACCTTC. Protein: CASSPASGGSYGYTF.

The chain carries TRBV5-6 and TRBJ1-1, with D hard to call. Germline-derived CDR1 and CDR2 are SGHDT and YYEEEE. The CDR3 has 14 amino acids. Trimming shortened V by 5 bases and J by 1 base, and 12 bases separated the two germline ends. CDR3 region: CASSPRTENTEAFF. In nucleotides, the CDR3 is TGTGCCAGCAGTCCTCGGACGGAGAACACTGAAGCTTTCTTT.

This chain joins TRBV30 and TRBJ2-6, with 9 bases matching TRBD1. The CDR3 length is 21 residues. In germline, CDR1 is GTSNPN, CDR2 SVGIG (reference sequence). With 0 bases clipped from V and 0 bases from J, the junction kept 15 bases outside the gene matches. CDR3 loop: CAWSVFRIRDRVPSGANVLTF. CDR3 bases: TGTGCCTGGAGTGTTTTTCGGATCCGGGACAGGGTCCCCTCTGGGGCCAACGTCCTGACTTTC.

The rearrangement uses TRBV2 and TRBJ2-2; D unresolved. Germline CDR1 is SNHLY and CDR2 is FYNNEI. The CDR3 spans 11 residues. V lost 7 bases, J lost 4 bases, and 4 bases lay in between. The CDR3 sequence is CASIGTGELFF. The CDR3 nucleotides are TGTGCCAGCATAGGCACCGGGGAGCTGTTTTTT.

Remarks on this clone: Sequence at one end of the junction differs from germline and may be a read error. The chain couples TRBV9 to TRBJ1-1; D not certain. The CDR3 extends over 15 amino acids. Germline CDR1 is SGDLS and CDR2 is YYNGEE. DNA of the CDR3: TGTGCCAGCAGCGCAGAAAGGCAGGCCCACACTGGAGCTTTCTTT. This codes for CASSAERQAHTGAFF.

The chain uses TRBV18 and TRBJ1-2; 7 nucleotides agree with TRBD1. The CDR3 runs 13 residues. With V trimmed by 5 bases and J by 7 bases, 7 bases remained unmatched. Per germline, CDR1 KGHSH and CDR2 LQKENI. The CDR3 region is CASSAGQMFGYTF. DNA for the CDR3: TGTGCCAGCTCAGCGGGACAGATGTTTGGCTACACCTTC.

The chain employs TRBV6-5 and TRBJ2-7; 7 bases align to TRBD2. The CDR3 sequence is 15 residues long. The germline V gene has CDR1 MNHEY and CDR2 SVGAGI. Germline trimming cut 6 bases from V and 0 bases from J; bases unmatched to any gene: 8. For the CDR3, the DNA is TGTGCCAGCAGCCTAAAGCGGGGTGTCTCCTACGAGCAGTACTTC. Its protein product is CASSLKRGVSYEQYF.